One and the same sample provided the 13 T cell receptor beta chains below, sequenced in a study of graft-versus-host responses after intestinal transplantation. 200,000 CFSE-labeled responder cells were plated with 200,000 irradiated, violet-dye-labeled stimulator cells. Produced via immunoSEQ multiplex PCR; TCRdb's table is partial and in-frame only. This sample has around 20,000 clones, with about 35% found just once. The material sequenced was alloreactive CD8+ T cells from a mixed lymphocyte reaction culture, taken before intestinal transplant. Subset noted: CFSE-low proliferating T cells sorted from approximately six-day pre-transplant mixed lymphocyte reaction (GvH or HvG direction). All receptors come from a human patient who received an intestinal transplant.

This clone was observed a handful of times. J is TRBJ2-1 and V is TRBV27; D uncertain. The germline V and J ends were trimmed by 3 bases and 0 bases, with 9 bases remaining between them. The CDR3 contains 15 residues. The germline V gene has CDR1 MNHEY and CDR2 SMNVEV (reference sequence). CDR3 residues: CASSFESSSYNEQFF. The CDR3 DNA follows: TGTGCCAGCAGTTTCGAGTCTTCCTCCTACAATGAGCAGTTCTTC.

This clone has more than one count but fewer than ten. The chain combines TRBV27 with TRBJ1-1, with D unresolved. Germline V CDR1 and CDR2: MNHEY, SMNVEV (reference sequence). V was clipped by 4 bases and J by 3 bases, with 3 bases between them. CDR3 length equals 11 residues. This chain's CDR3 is CASSSYTEAFF. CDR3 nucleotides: TGTGCCAGCAGTTCTTACACTGAAGCTTTCTTT.

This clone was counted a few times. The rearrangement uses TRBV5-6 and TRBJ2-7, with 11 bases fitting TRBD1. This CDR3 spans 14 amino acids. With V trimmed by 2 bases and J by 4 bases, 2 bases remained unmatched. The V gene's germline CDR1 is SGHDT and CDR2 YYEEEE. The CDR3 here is CASSFGTGGYEQYF. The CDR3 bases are TGTGCCAGCAGCTTCGGGACAGGGGGTTACGAGCAGTACTTC.

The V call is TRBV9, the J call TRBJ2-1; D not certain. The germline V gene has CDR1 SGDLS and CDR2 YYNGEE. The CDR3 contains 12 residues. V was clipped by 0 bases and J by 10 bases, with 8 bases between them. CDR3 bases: TGTGCCAGCAGCGTAGTCCCCGGAGAGCAGTTCTTC. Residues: CASSVVPGEQFF.

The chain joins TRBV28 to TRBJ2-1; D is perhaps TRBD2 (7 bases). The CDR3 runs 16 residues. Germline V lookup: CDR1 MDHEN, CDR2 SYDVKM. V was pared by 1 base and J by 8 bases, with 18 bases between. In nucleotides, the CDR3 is TGTGCCAGCAGTTTATTTAGGGGGGGGTTGGGCGATGAGCAGTTCTTC. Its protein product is CASSLFRGGLGDEQFF.

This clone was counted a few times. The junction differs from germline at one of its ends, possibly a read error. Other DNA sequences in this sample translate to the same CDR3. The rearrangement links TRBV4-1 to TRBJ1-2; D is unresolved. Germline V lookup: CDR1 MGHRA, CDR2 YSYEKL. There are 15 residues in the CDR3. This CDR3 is CASSQVETTAYGYTF. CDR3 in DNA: TGTGCCAGCAGCCAGGTCGAAACCACGGCCTATGGCTACACCTTC.

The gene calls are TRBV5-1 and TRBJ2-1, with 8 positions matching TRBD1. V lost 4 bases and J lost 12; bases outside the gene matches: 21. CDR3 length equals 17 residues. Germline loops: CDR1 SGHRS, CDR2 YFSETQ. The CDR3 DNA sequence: TGCGCCAGCAGCGGTGAGGTTGTGCGGGACAGGCAACGGGGGCAGTTCTTC. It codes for CASSGEVVRDRQRGQFF. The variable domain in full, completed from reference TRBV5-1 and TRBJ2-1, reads KAGVTQTPRYLIKTRGQQVTLSCSPISGHRSVSWYQQTPGQGLQFLFEYFSETQRNKGNFPGRFSGRQFSNSRSEMNVSTLELGDSALYLCASSGEVVRDRQRGQFFGPGTRLTVL.

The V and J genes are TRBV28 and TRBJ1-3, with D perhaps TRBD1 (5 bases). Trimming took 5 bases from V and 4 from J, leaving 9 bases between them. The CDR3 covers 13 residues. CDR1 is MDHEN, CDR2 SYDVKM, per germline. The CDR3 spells CASSPGGGNTIYF. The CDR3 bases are TGTGCCAGCAGTCCTGGGGGGGGAAACACCATATATTTT.

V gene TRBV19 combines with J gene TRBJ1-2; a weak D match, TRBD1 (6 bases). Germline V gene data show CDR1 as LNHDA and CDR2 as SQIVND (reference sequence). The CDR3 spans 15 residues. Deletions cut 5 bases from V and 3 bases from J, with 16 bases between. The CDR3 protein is CASSPRRGSDYGYTF. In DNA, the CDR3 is TGTGCCAGTAGTCCCCGTAGGGGGAGCGACTATGGCTACACCTTC.

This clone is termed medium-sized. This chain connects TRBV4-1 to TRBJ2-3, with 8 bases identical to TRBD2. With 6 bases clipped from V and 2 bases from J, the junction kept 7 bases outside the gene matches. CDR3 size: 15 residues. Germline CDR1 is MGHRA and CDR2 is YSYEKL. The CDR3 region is CASSYTSGLTDTQYF. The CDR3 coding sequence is TGCGCCAGCAGTTATACTAGCGGCCTCACAGATACGCAGTATTTT.

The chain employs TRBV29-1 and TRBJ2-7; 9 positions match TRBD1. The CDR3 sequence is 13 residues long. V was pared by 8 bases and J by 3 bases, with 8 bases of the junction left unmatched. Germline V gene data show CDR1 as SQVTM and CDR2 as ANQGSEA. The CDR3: CSTRTGANYEQYF. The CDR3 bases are TGCAGCACAAGGACAGGGGCCAACTACGAGCAGTACTTC.

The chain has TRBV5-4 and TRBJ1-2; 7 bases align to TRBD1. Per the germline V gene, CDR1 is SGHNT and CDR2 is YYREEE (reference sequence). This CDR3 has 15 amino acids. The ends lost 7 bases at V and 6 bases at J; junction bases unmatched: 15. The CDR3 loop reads CASCRGTDLGNGYTF. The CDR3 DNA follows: TGTGCCAGCTGCAGAGGGACAGACCTAGGTAATGGCTACACCTTC.

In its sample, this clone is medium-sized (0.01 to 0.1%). The CDR3 DNA reads TGTGCCAGCAGCAAAGGGGAAGGAAACACCATATATTTT. This codes for CASSKGEGNTIYF. V is TRBV21-1 and J is TRBJ1-3. TRBV21-1 is a pseudogene. The CDR3 spans 13 residues.